The clone carrying this T cell receptor (beta chain) was observed once. The antigen is not known. The PCR used 60 Vbeta and 13 Jbeta primers. Assay: immunoSEQ multiplex PCR; the TCRdb copy retains only in-frame clones and omits some. The table shows about 160,000 clones, with about 85% occurring only once. The record originates from a study of cytomegalovirus exposure and HLA in healthy donors. Germline values: CDR1 SEHNR, CDR2 FQNEAQ (reference sequence). Trimming took off 3 bases at V and 3 bases at J, with 18 bases between the two ends. CDR3 length: 16 residues. Findings and limits, study-wide: The analysis excluded some indistinguishable V segments, including TRBV6-2 and TRBV6-3. Researchers counted around 180 TCR beta chains as cytomegalovirus-associated.

The specimen sequenced was PBMCs. This chain links TRBV7-9 with TRBJ2-7; D possibly corresponds to TRBD2 (6 bases). The receptor was isolated from a young man in good health and CMV-seropositive. CDR3 in DNA: TGTGCCAGCAGCTTGGACGGGGGAAATCGATTCTACGAGCAGTACTTC. Protein: CASSLDGGNRFYEQYF.